The following is a T cell receptor beta chain sequence with its context. Its target is unknown. Patient tissue came from resections in Japan or China, 2014–2017. This entry is derived from a study of immune evolution from preneoplasia to lung adenocarcinoma. Whole-study context: HLA loss of heterozygosity: 7% AIS, approximately 15% MIA, more than 25% ADC, none AAH. Study-wide findings and caveats: Highest clonality occurred in KRAS-mutant, not EGFR-mutant or double wild-type, nodules. From normal lung to invasive adenocarcinoma, top clone frequencies appeared to decrease.

Sequencing used immunoSEQ multiplex PCR; TCRdb keeps in-frame clones, though not all of them. This sample has around 10,000 clones, with around 81% found just once. The V gene lost 1 base and the J gene lost 1 base, with 10 bases spanning the gap. In germline, CDR1 is SGHVS, CDR2 FNYEAQ. The length of the CDR3 is 16 residues. The sample taken for sequencing was FFPE minimally invasive lung adenocarcinoma tissue. This receptor was taken from a person aged 60-79 years with lung adenocarcinoma. This chain joins TRBV7-6 and TRBJ2-2; D may be TRBD1 (6 bases). Here the CDR3 DNA reads TGTGCCAGCAGCTTAGTAAGGACAGAGAACACCGGGGAGCTGTTTTTT. Residues: CASSLVRTENTGELFF.